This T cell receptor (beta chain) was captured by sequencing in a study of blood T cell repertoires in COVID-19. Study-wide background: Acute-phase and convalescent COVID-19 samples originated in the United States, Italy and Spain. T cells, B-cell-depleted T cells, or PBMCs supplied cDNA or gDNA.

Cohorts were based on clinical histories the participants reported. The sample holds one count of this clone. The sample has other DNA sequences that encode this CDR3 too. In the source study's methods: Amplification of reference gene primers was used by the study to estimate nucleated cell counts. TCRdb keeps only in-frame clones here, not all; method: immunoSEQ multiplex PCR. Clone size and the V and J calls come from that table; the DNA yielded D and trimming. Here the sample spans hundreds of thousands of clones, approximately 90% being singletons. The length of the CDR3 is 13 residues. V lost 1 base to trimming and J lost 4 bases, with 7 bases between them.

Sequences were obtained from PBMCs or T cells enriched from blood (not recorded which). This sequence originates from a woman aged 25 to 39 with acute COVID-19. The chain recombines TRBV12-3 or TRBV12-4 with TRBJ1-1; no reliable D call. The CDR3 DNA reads TGTGCCAGCAGTTTAGAATCCGGCACTGAAGCTTTCTTT. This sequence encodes CASSLESGTEAFF.